Described below is a single TCR beta chain sequence and its context. Mouse names are used for the genes. These data belong to a study of tissue T cells after allogeneic stem cell transplantation. Time point indicated: mouse harvest day 14 after allogeneic transplant. Each mouse received 10^7 T-cell-depleted marrow cells plus 10^6 splenic CD5+ T cells by tail vein. Produced via immunoSEQ multiplex PCR; TCRdb's table is partial and in-frame only. The sample has around 6,800 clones; approximately 34% are singletons. Sequencing was performed on skin. The receptor was derived from a female BALB/c mouse given C57BL/6 T cells with graft-versus-host disease after an allogeneic hematopoietic cell transplant.

CDR3 DNA (partial): TGTGCCAGCGGTGATTGGGACAGGGGCTATGCTGAGCAGTTC. Encoded protein: CASGDWDRGYAEQF. The CDR3 reads in full as CASGDWDRGYAEQFF. The chain carries TRBV13-2 and TRBJ2-1; 10 nucleotides match TRBD1. The read stops 1 residue short of the end of the CDR3; the missing end is completed from the germline J gene. This CDR3 contains 15 residues. V was clipped by 1 base and J by 3 bases; unmatched bases: 1. The germline CDR1 and CDR2 sequences are NNHNN and SYGAGS (reference sequence).